One and the same sample provided the 21 T cell receptor beta chains below, sequenced in a study of cytomegalovirus exposure and HLA in healthy donors. PCR used 60 Vbeta primers and 13 Jbeta primers. Only in-frame clones appear in the TCRdb table, and some are missing; sequencing was by immunoSEQ multiplex PCR. The data contain fewer than 150,000 clones, around three quarters of them singletons. The sample comprised PBMCs. All receptors derive from a man aged 40-50 years in good health and CMV-seropositive.

The rearrangement uses TRBV11-2 and TRBJ1-4, with D tentatively TRBD1 (5 bases). Trimming stripped 7 bases from V and 7 bases from J, with 16 bases between. Germline V gene sequence: CDR1 SGHAT, CDR2 FQNNGV. The CDR3 has 14 amino acids. DNA for the CDR3: TGTGCCAGCACCGCGTTGGGGCGGGGTGAAAAACTGTTTTTT. As protein: CASTALGRGEKLFF.

V is TRBV10-3 and J is TRBJ1-2; D unclear. Trimming shortened V by 3 bases and J by 0 bases, and 17 bases separated the two germline ends. Germline V gives CDR1 ENHRY, CDR2 SYGVKD. This CDR3 contains 17 residues. CDR3 DNA: TGTGCCATCAGTGATCCGCTCTACGAAACTCCTAACTATGGCTACACCTTC. This encodes CAISDPLYETPNYGYTF.

The chain is built from TRBV7-6 and TRBJ2-6; 10 bases fit TRBD1. Germline V gene data show CDR1 as SGHVS and CDR2 as FNYEAQ. CDR3 length equals 18 residues. The V gene end was trimmed by 3 bases and the J gene end by 3 bases; junction bases not matched to a gene: 8. The CDR3 region is CASSFIGTGAFGANVLTF. The CDR3 DNA reads as TGTGCCAGCAGCTTTATTGGGACAGGGGCATTTGGGGCCAACGTCCTGACTTTC.

The chain couples TRBV2 to TRBJ2-7; D is perhaps TRBD1 (6 bases). CDR1 and CDR2 from the germline V gene are SNHLY and FYNNEI. The CDR3 length is 12 residues. Trimming took off 5 bases at V and 11 bases at J, with 16 bases between the two ends. This CDR3 is CASSQTGIQEYF. The DNA for the CDR3 is TGTGCCAGCAGTCAAACAGGGATTCAGGAGTACTTC.

This chain joins TRBV4-3 and TRBJ1-2; D is perhaps TRBD1 (6 bases). Germline lookup yields CDR1 LGHNA and CDR2 YSLEER. The CDR3 has 18 residues. The V and J ends lost 4 bases and 3 bases respectively, with 24 bases between them. CDR3 sequence: CASSRVIRGGAGDYGYTF. The CDR3 region has the DNA TGCGCCAGCAGCCGCGTGATCAGAGGGGGGGCAGGGGACTATGGCTACACCTTC.

The count of this clone is one. V usage is TRBV9 and J usage is TRBJ2-2; TRBD2 is a possible D gene (5 bases). Trimming took 5 bases from V and 6 from J, leaving 8 bases between them. Germline CDR1 is SGDLS and CDR2 is YYNGEE. The CDR3 totals 12 residues. The CDR3 here is CASRTKAGELFF. The CDR3, as DNA: TGTGCCAGCAGGACTAAGGCCGGGGAGCTGTTTTTT.

The sample holds a few counts of this clone. The chain links TRBV5-1 to TRBJ1-4; D is uncertain. V lost 5 bases to trimming and J lost 5 bases, with 10 bases between them. CDR1 and CDR2 (germline): SGHRS, YFSETQ. The CDR3 sequence is 13 residues long. The CDR3 region is CASSPSVNEKLFF. The CDR3 nucleotides read TGCGCCAGCAGTCCTAGCGTCAATGAAAAACTGTTTTTT.

This chain links TRBV6-1 with TRBJ1-5, with D perhaps matching TRBD1 (5 bases). Trimming shortened V by 7 bases and J by 2 bases, and 6 bases separated the two germline ends. Germline CDR1 is MNHNS and CDR2 is SASEGT. The length of the CDR3 is 12 residues. CDR3 sequence: CASTRGNQPQHF. DNA for the CDR3: TGTGCCAGCACCAGGGGCAATCAGCCCCAGCATTTT.

The chain is built from TRBV27 and TRBJ2-2; D may be TRBD2 (6 bases). Deletions cut 7 bases from V and 2 bases from J, with 17 bases between. Germline CDR1 MNHEY, CDR2 SMNVEV (reference sequence). CDR3 length: 16 amino acids. This CDR3 is CASTLSREFNTGELFF. CDR3 sequence (DNA): TGTGCCAGCACCCTCTCTCGGGAGTTTAACACCGGGGAGCTGTTTTTT.

This chain uses TRBV5-4 with TRBJ1-1; unclear D gene. From germline, CDR1 is SGHNT and CDR2 YYREEE (reference sequence). Trimming cost V 3 bases and J 1 base, with 10 bases left between them. The CDR3 is 14 residues long. CDR3 sequence: CASSSSGRNTEAFF. Here the CDR3 DNA reads TGTGCCAGCAGCTCCTCGGGTAGGAACACTGAAGCTTTCTTT.

The chain links TRBV11-3 to TRBJ2-7; D remains ambiguous. V lost 0 bases, J lost 4 bases, and 19 bases lay in between. Germline CDR1 is SGHNT and CDR2 is YENEEA. This CDR3 contains 17 residues. CDR3 residues: CASSLDGSRINGYEQYF. The CDR3 DNA follows: TGTGCCAGCAGCTTAGATGGCAGCAGGATAAACGGTTACGAGCAGTACTTC.

The V gene is TRBV7-2, the J gene TRBJ2-5; 8 bases map to TRBD1. The CDR3 consists of 16 residues. V trimming: 4 bases; J trimming: 5 bases; junction bases outside the gene matches: 12. The germline CDR1 and CDR2 sequences are SGHTA and FQGNSA. The CDR3 is CASSWDRTTVRETQYF. CDR3 nucleotide sequence: TGTGCCAGCAGCTGGGACAGGACCACGGTCAGGGAGACCCAGTACTTC.

The CDR3 nucleotides are TGTGCCAGCAGTGCACGGACAGGGACTGAAGCTTTCTTT. This translates into CASSARTGTEAFF. The V and J genes are TRBV2 and TRBJ1-1, with 8 nucleotides matching TRBD1. CDR1 and CDR2 (germline): SNHLY, FYNNEI. CDR3 length: 13 residues. V lost 4 bases and J lost 5; bases outside the gene matches: 3.

This clone was found once. The V call is TRBV5-1, the J call TRBJ1-1; D unresolved. Germline CDR1 is SGHRS and CDR2 is YFSETQ. CDR3 length: 13 residues. V lost 0 bases and J lost 6, with 9 bases in between. The CDR3 loop is CASSLEAEAEAFF. In DNA, the CDR3 is TGCGCCAGCAGCTTGGAAGCGGAAGCTGAAGCTTTCTTT.

The rearrangement uses TRBV6-1 and TRBJ2-7; a possible D gene is TRBD2 (5 bases). Looked up from germline, CDR1 is MNHNS and CDR2 is SASEGT. The V end lost 5 bases, the J end lost 5 bases, and 13 bases lay between the germline ends. CDR3 length: 13 residues. CDR3 in amino acids: CASSFPRRDEQYF. For the CDR3, the DNA is TGTGCCAGCAGTTTTCCGCGGCGGGACGAGCAGTACTTC.

The V gene is TRBV6-6, the J gene TRBJ2-5, with a tentative D call TRBD2 (7 bases). V dropped 6 bases and J dropped 4 bases, with 18 bases sitting between them. The CDR3 runs to 15 residues. Germline lookup yields CDR1 MNHNY and CDR2 SVGAGI (reference sequence). The CDR3, as DNA: TGTGCCAGCAGGGTTTTAGGGGGGGCCTCAGAGACCCAGTACTTC. Amino acids: CASRVLGGASETQYF.

The V and J genes are TRBV10-3 and TRBJ1-2; D is unresolved. Trimming stripped 6 bases from V and 0 bases from J, with 14 bases between. The CDR3 has 15 amino acids. Germline V gives CDR1 ENHRY, CDR2 SYGVKD. The CDR3 region has the DNA TGTGCCATCAGAGCAGAGGGAGGATCTAACTATGGCTACACCTTC. Its translation: CAIRAEGGSNYGYTF.

This clone was observed a handful of times. The chain joins TRBV5-8 to TRBJ2-1; 8 bases line up with TRBD2. V shed 2 bases and J 4 bases; nucleotides not matched to a gene: 8. The CDR3 is 16 amino acids. Germline V gene sequence: CDR1 SGHTS, CDR2 YDEGEE. The DNA for the CDR3 is TGTGCCAGCAGCTTTACCGGGACTAGGTTATACAATGAGCAGTTCTTC. This encodes CASSFTGTRLYNEQFF.

The J gene is TRBJ2-2, the V gene TRBV5-6; 7 nucleotides match TRBD1. The V segment lost 1 base and the J segment 0 bases; nucleotides outside the gene matches: 3. There are 16 residues in the CDR3. Germline V gene sequence: CDR1 SGHDT, CDR2 YYEEEE. DNA of the CDR3: TGTGCCAGCAGCTTGTTTCAGGGGGCGAACACCGGGGAGCTGTTTTTT. This encodes CASSLFQGANTGELFF.

J is TRBJ2-5 and V is TRBV11-2; D unresolved. With 0 bases removed from V and 7 bases from J, the gap between germline ends came to 9 bases. CDR1 and CDR2 (germline): SGHAT, FQNNGV. The CDR3 is made up of 13 amino acids. The CDR3 loop reads CASSLDPSGTQYF. DNA of the CDR3: TGTGCCAGCAGCTTAGATCCCTCGGGGACCCAGTACTTC. The entire variable domain, with the rest obtained from reference TRBV11-2 and TRBJ2-5, is as follows: EAGVAQSPRYKIIEKRQSVAFWCNPISGHATLYWYQQILGQGPKLLIQFQNNGVVDDSQLPKDRFSAERLKGVDSTLKIQPAKLEDSAVYLCASSLDPSGTQYFGPGTRLLVL.

The V gene is TRBV29-1, the J gene TRBJ1-5, with 11 bases aligning to TRBD1. Germline loops: CDR1 SQVTM, CDR2 ANQGSEA. V lost 6 bases to trimming and J lost 1 base; unmatched junction nucleotides: 2. This CDR3 has 14 residues. This chain's CDR3 is CSVGDRGSNQPQHF. CDR3 sequence (DNA): TGCAGCGTCGGGGACAGGGGGAGCAATCAGCCCCAGCATTTT. Based on the CDR3 plus reference TRBV29-1 and TRBJ1-5, the full variable domain is SAVISQKPSRDICQRGTSLTIQCQVDSQVTMMFWYRQQPGQSLTLIATANQGSEATYESGFVIDKFPISRPNLTFSTLTVSNMSPEDSSIYLCSVGDRGSNQPQHFGDGTRLSIL.